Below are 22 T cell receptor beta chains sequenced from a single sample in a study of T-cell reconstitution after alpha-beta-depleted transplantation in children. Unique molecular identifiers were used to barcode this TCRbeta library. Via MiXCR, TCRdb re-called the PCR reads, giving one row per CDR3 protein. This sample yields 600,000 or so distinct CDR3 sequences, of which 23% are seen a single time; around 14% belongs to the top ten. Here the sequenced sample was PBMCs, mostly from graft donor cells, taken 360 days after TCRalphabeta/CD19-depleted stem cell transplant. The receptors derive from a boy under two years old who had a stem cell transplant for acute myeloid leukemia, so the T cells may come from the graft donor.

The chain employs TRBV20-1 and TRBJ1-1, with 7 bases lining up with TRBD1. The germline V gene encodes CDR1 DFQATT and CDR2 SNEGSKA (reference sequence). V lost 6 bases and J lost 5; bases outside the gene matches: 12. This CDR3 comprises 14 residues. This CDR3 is CSARRGEGETEAFF. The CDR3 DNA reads TGCAGTGCGCGCAGGGGGGAGGGAGAAACTGAAGCTTTCTTT.

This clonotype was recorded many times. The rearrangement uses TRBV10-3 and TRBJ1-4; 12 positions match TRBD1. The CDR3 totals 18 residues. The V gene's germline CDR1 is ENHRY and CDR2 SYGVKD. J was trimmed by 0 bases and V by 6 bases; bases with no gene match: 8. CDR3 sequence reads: CAISAGTGGAATNEKLFF. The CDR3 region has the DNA TGTGCCATCAGCGCCGGGACAGGGGGCGCAGCAACTAATGAAAAACTGTTTTTT.

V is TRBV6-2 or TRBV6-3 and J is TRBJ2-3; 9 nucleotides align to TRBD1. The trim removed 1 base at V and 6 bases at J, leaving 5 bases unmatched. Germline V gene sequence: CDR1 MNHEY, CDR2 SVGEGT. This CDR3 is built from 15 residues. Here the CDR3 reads CASSYLDRGGDTQYF. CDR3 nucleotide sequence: TGTGCCAGCAGTTACTTGGACAGGGGAGGGGATACGCAGTATTTT.

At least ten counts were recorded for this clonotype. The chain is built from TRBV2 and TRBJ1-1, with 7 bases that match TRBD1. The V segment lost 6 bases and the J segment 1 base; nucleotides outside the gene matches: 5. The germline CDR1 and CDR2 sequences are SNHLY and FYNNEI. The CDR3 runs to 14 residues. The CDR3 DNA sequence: TGTGCCAGCAGCCCACAGGGGCAGAACACTGAAGCTTTCTTT. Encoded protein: CASSPQGQNTEAFF.

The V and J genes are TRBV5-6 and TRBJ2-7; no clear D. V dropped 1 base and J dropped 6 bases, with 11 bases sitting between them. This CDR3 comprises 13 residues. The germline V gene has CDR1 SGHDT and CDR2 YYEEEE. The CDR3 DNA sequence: TGTGCCAGCAGCTTGAGGTGGGGTCCCGAGCAGTACGTC. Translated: CASSLRWGPEQYV.

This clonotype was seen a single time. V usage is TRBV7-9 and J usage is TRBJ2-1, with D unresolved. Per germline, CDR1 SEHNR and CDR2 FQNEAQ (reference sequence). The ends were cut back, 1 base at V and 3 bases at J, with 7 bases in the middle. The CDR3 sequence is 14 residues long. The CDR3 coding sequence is TGTGCCAGCAGCTTAGAGGCCTACTACAATGAGCAGTTCTTC. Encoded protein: CASSLEAYYNEQFF.

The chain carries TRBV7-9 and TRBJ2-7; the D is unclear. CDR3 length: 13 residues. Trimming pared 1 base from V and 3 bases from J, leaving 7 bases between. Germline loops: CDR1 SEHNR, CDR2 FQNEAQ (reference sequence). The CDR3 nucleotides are TGTGCCAGCAGCTTAGACCCGAACTACGAGCAGTACGTC. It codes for CASSLDPNYEQYV.

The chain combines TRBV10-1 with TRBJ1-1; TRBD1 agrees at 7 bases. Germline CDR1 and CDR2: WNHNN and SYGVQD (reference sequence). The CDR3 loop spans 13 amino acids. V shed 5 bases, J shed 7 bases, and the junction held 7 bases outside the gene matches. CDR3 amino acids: CASSMDRYNEAFF. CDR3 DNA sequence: TGCGCCAGCAGTATGGACAGGTACAATGAAGCTTTCTTT.

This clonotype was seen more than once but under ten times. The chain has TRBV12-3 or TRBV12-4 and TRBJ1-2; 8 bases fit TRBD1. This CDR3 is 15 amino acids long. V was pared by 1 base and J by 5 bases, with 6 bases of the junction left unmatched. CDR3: CASSLGGDRGYGYTF. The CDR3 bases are TGTGCCAGCAGTTTAGGCGGAGACAGGGGATATGGCTACACCTTC.

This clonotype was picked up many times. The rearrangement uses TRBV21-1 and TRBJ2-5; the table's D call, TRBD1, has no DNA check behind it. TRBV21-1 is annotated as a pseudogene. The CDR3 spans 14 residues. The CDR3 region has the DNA TGTGCCAGCAGCAAAGGTGGGGGTGGACACGGAAAGTACTTC. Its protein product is CASSKGGGGHGKYF.

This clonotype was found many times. This chain's CDR3 is CSARRYNEQFF. CDR3 coding DNA: TGCAGTGCCAGACGGTACAATGAGCAGTTCTTC. The V gene is TRBV20-1, the J gene TRBJ2-1; D ambiguous. Germline V CDR1 and CDR2: DFQATT, SNEGSKA (reference sequence). Trimming removed 6 bases at V and 4 bases at J, with 7 bases between. The CDR3 consists of 11 residues.

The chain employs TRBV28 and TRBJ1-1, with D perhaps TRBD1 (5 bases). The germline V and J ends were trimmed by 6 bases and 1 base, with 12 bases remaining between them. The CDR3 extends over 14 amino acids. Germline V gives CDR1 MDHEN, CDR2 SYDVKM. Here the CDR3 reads CASRIPDTNTEAFF. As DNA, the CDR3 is TGTGCCAGCAGGATTCCGGACACGAACACTGAAGCTTTCTTT. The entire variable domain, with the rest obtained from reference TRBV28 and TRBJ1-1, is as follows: DVKVTQSSRYLVKRTGEKVFLECVQDMDHENMFWYRQDPGLGLRLIYFSYDVKMKEKGDIPEGYSVSREKKERFSLILESASTNQTSMYLCASRIPDTNTEAFFGQGTRLTVV.

CDR3 protein: CASSKRSTDTQYF. The CDR3 DNA follows: TGTGCCAGCAGTAAGAGAAGCACAGATACGCAGTATTTT. The chain combines TRBV2 with TRBJ2-3; D not resolved. V was trimmed by 5 bases and J by 0 bases, leaving 6 bases between them. Germline assignment: CDR1 SNHLY and CDR2 FYNNEI. This CDR3 contains 13 residues.

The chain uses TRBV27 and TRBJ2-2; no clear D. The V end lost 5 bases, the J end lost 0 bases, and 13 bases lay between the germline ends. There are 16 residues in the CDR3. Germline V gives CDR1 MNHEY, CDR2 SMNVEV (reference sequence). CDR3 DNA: TGTGCCAGCAGTCCCGAACCTTTCGCGAACACCGGGGAGCTGTTTTTT. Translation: CASSPEPFANTGELFF.

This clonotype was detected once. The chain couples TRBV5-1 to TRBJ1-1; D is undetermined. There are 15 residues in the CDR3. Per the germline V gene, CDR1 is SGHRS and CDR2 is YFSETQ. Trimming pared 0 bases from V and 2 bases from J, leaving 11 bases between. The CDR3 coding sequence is TGCGCCAGCAGCTTGGGGCCCGTGCCCAACACTGAAGCTTTCTTT. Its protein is CASSLGPVPNTEAFF. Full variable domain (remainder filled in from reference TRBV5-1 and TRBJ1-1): KAGVTQTPRYLIKTRGQQVTLSCSPISGHRSVSWYQQTPGQGLQFLFEYFSETQRNKGNFPGRFSGRQFSNSRSEMNVSTLELGDSALYLCASSLGPVPNTEAFFGQGTRLTVV.

This CDR3 is CASSPFNYGYTF. The CDR3 bases are TGTGCCAGCAGCCCCTTTAACTATGGCTACACCTTC. The J gene is TRBJ1-2, the V gene TRBV7-2; the D is unclear. CDR1 and CDR2 from the germline V gene are SGHTA and FQGNSA. The CDR3 consists of 12 residues. The germline V and J ends were trimmed by 5 bases and 1 base, with 5 bases remaining between them.

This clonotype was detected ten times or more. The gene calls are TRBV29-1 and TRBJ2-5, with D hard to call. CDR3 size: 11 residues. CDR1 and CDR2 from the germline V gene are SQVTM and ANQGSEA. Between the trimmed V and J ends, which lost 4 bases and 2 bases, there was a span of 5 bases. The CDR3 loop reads CSVVRQETQYF. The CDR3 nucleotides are TGCAGCGTTGTAAGGCAAGAGACCCAGTACTTC.

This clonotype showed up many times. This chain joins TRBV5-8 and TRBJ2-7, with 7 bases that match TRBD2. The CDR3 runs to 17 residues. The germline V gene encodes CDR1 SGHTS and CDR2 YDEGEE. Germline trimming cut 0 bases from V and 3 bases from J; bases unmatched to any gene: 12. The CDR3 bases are TGTGCCAGCAGCTTGGAAGTCTCCGGGGAGGGAGGCTACGAGCAGTACGTC. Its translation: CASSLEVSGEGGYEQYV.

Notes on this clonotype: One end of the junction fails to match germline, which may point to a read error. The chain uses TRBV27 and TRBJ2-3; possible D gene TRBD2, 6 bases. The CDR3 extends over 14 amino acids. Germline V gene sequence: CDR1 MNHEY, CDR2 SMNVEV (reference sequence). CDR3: CASSQDYSKDTQYF. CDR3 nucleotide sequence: TGTGCCAGCAGTCAGGACTATAGCAAAGATACGCAGTATTTT.

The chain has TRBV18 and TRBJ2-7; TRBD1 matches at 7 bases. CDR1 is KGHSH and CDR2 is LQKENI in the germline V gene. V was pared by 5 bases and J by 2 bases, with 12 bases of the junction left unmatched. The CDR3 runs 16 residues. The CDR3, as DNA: TGTGCCAGCTCAACCCCGGGACAGAACTATGCCTACGAGCAGTACTTC. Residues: CASSTPGQNYAYEQYF.

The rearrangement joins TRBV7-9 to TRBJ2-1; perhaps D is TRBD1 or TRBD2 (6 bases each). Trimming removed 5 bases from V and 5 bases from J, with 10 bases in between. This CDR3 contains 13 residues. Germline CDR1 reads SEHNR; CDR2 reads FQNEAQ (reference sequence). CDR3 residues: CASSPEGDNEQFF. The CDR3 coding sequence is TGTGCCAGCAGCCCGGAGGGGGACAATGAGCAGTTCTTC. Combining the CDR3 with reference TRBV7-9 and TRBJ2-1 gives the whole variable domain DTGVSQNPRHKITKRGQNVTFRCDPISEHNRLYWYRQTLGQGPEFLTYFQNEAQLEKSRLLSDRFSAERPKGSFSTLEIQRTEQGDSAMYLCASSPEGDNEQFFGPGTRLTVL.

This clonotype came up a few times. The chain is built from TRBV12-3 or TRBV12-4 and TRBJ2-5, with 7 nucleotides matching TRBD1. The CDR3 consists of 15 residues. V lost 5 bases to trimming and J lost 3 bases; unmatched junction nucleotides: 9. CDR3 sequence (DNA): TGTGCCAGCAGTCAACCGGGACAGTGGAAAGAGACCCAGTACTTC. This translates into CASSQPGQWKETQYF.